This T cell receptor (beta chain) stems from a study of T cell responses to AZD1222 COVID-19 vaccine. Worth noting for this clone: Its antigen is not identified.

Study-wide results and caveats: An increase in Spike-specific TCR breadth and depth was observed after two AZD1222 doses. At baseline, just five or six AZD1222 recipients tested seropositive.

The method was immunoSEQ multiplex PCR; TCRdb's version includes in-frame clones alone and lacks a portion of them. The top ten clones hold over 6.5% of a sample with 130,000 or so clones, just under 95% of them seen once. The specimen was peripheral blood, collected on day 0 of AZD1222 vaccination. This TCR came from an adult in good health.

CDR3 DNA sequence: TGTGCCAGCAGTGTAGGACGCTCCTACAATGAGCAGTTCTTC. Protein sequence: CASSVGRSYNEQFF. The V and J genes are TRBV2 and TRBJ2-1; no definite D call. This CDR3 has 14 amino acids. Looked up from germline, CDR1 is SNHLY and CDR2 is FYNNEI. The germline V and J ends were trimmed by 4 bases and 0 bases, with 7 bases remaining between them.